A selection of T cell receptor beta chains follows, all from one sample in a study of OX40 agonist ivuxolimab in advanced cancers. Only in-frame clones appear in the TCRdb table, and some are missing; sequencing was by immunoSEQ multiplex PCR. The table lists approximately 50,000 clones, around four fifths of them singletons. The sample was CD4+ or CD8+ T cells sorted from blood, taken in a trial of the OX40 agonist ivuxolimab. All receptors derive from an adult with an advanced solid tumor such as melanoma, head and neck, liver or kidney cancer. Each CDR3 is given with its conserved first and last residue. Each record gives: D gene, J gene, V gene, clone size, CDR3 DNA, CDR3 protein. The D gene is left open where the match is weak. Size tells how often a clone was seen (once, few, many) or the class of an expanded clone, and some rows leave it out.

D: NA; J: TRBJ2-1; V: TRBV5-1; size: NA; DNA: TGCGCCAGCAGCGCGGGACAAGCCTACAATGAGCAGTTCTTC; CDR3: CASSAGQAYNEQFF
D: NA; J: TRBJ2-1; V: TRBV2; size: few; DNA: TGTGCCAGCAGGCCGGGTTGGAATGAGCAGTTCTTC; CDR3: CASRPGWNEQFF
D: NA; J: TRBJ1-1; V: TRBV7-9; size: few; DNA: TGTGCCAGCACCAGGGTTGGGGCCACTGAAGCTTTCTTT; CDR3: CASTRVGATEAFF
D: TRBD2; J: TRBJ2-5; V: TRBV7-8; size: NA; DNA: TGTGCCAGCAGCTCGGGACTAGCAGGGGAGACCCAGTACTTC; CDR3: CASSSGLAGETQYF
D: NA; J: TRBJ2-2; V: TRBV27; size: NA; DNA: TGTGCCAGCAGTTTTTGGGCAAACTGGGAGCTGTTTTTT; CDR3: CASSFWANWELFF
D: NA; J: TRBJ2-7; V: TRBV28; size: NA; DNA: TGTGCCAGCAGTGAGACAGTTAAGGGCTACGAGCAGTACTTC; CDR3: CASSETVKGYEQYF
D: NA; J: TRBJ1-3; V: TRBV6-6; size: NA; DNA: TGTGCCAGCAGTTACGAGGTATACGGATCAAACACCATATATTTT; CDR3: CASSYEVYGSNTIYF
D: TRBD2; J: TRBJ2-1; V: TRBV10-3; size: NA; DNA: TGTGCCATCAGTGATAGTACTAGCGGGGGAGTCTTGAGTGAGCAGTTCTTC; CDR3: CAISDSTSGGVLSEQFF
D: NA; J: TRBJ2-5; V: TRBV10-3; size: NA; DNA: TGTGCCATCAGTGAGTCGGACGGCAGGGAGACCCAGTACTTC; CDR3: CAISESDGRETQYF
D: TRBD1; J: TRBJ1-1; V: TRBV10-3; size: NA; DNA: TGTGCCGTCGACAGGACTAACAGGGGTGAAGCTTTCTTT; CDR3: CAVDRTNRGEAFF
D: NA; J: TRBJ2-7; V: TRBV10-3; size: NA; DNA: TGTGCCATCAGTAGCTCTAGGGGGGATTCCGACGAGCAGTACTTC; CDR3: CAISSSRGDSDEQYF
D: TRBD1; J: TRBJ1-4; V: TRBV6-1; size: NA; DNA: TGTGCCAGCAGTCGACACGGACAGGGCAGTGAAAAACTGTTTTTT; CDR3: CASSRHGQGSEKLFF
D: NA; J: TRBJ1-1; V: TRBV27; size: NA; DNA: TGTGCCAGCAGTGGAGGGGGGAGGACTGAAGCTTTCTTT; CDR3: CASSGGGRTEAFF
D: NA; J: TRBJ1-1; V: TRBV11-3; size: NA; DNA: TGTGCCAGCAGCTTTATTTCAGGGCAGGAAGCTTTCTTT; CDR3: CASSFISGQEAFF
D: TRBD2; J: TRBJ2-1; V: TRBV2; size: NA; DNA: TGTGCCAGCAGGCGGGCGGGAGACAATGAGCAGTTCTTC; CDR3: CASRRAGDNEQFF
D: NA; J: TRBJ2-3; V: TRBV11-2; size: NA; DNA: TGTGCCGCCCGGCTCGGGGGAACAGATACGCAGTATTTT; CDR3: CAARLGGTDTQYF
D: TRBD1; J: TRBJ1-5; V: TRBV5-4; size: NA; DNA: TGTGCCAGCAGCTTGGACAGGGGATTCGATCAGCCCCAGCATTTT; CDR3: CASSLDRGFDQPQHF
D: TRBD2; J: TRBJ2-1; V: TRBV9; size: NA; DNA: TGTGCCAGCAGCGCCGGGACTAGCGGGAGAAGGACGGGCTACAATGAGCAGTTCTTC; CDR3: CASSAGTSGRRTGYNEQFF
D: NA; J: TRBJ2-1; V: TRBV7-2; size: NA; DNA: TGTGCCAGCAGCCCGGGACATCTTTACAATGAGCAGTTCTTC; CDR3: CASSPGHLYNEQFF
D: TRBD1; J: TRBJ2-1; V: TRBV29-1; size: NA; DNA: TGCAGCGCCGCGGACAGGAGCTACAATGAGCAGTTCTTC; CDR3: CSAADRSYNEQFF